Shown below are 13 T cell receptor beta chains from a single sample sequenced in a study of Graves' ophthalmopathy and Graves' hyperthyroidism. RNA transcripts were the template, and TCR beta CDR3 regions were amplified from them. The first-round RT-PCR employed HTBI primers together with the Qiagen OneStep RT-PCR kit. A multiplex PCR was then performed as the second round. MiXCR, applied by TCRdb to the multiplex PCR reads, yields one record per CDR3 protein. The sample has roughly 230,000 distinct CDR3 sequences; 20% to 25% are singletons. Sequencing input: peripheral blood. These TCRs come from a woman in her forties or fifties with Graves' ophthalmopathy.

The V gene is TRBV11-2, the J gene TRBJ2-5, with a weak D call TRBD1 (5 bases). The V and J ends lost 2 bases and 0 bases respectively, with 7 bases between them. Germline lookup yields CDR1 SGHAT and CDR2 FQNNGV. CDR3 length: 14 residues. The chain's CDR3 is CASSLPGYQETQYF. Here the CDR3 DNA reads TGTGCCAGCAGCTTACCAGGGTACCAAGAGACCCAGTACTTC. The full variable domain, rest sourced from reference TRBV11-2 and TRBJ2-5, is EAGVAQSPRYKIIEKRQSVAFWCNPISGHATLYWYQQILGQGPKLLIQFQNNGVVDDSQLPKDRFSAERLKGVDSTLKIQPAKLEDSAVYLCASSLPGYQETQYFGPGTRLLVL.

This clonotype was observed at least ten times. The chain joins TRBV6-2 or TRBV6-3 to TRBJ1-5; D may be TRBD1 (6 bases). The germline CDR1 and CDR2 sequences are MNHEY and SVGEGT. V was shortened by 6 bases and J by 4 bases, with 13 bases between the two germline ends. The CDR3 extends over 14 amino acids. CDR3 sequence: CASSLGQLNQPQHF. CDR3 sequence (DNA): TGTGCCAGCAGCCTCGGACAGCTAAATCAGCCCCAGCATTTT.

This CDR3 is CASRPGQGTGGYTF. CDR3 bases: TGTGCCAGCAGGCCGGGACAGGGGACGGGAGGCTACACCTTC. The chain has TRBV3-1 and TRBJ1-2; 10 bases are shared with TRBD1. V was clipped by 6 bases and J by 8 bases; unmatched bases: 9. There are 14 residues in the CDR3. The germline gives CDR1 LGHDT, CDR2 YNNKEL (reference sequence). The full variable domain, its missing parts supplied by reference TRBV3-1 and TRBJ1-2, is DTAVSQTPKYLVTQMGNDKSIKCEQNLGHDTMYWYKQDSKKFLKIMFSYNNKELIINETVPNRFSPKSPDKAHLNLHINSLELGDSAVYFCASRPGQGTGGYTFGSGTRLTVV.

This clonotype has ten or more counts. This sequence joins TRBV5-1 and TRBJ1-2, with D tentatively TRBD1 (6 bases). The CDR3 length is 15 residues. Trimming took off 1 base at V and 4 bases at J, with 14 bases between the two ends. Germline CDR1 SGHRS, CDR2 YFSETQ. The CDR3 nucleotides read TGCGCCAGCAGCTTGTTCGGGGGCGGGAGCTATGGCTACACCTTC. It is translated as CASSLFGGGSYGYTF.

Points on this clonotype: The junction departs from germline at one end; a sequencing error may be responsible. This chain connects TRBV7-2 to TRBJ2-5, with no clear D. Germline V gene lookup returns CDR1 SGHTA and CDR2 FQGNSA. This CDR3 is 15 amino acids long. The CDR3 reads CASSLAGSGKEAQYF. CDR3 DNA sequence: TGTGCCAGCAGCTTAGCGGGTAGTGGCAAAGAGGCCCAGTACTTC.

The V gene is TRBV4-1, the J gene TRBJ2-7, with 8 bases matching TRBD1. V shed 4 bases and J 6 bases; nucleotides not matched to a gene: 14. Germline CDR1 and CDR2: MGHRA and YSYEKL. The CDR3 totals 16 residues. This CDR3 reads CASSRITGGLGVEQYF. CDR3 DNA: TGCGCCAGCAGCCGAATAACAGGGGGTTTAGGGGTCGAGCAGTACTTC.

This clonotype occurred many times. CDR3 sequence: CSARDSGQESRNSPLHF. Written as DNA, the CDR3 is TGCAGTGCTAGAGATAGTGGACAGGAGTCTAGAAATTCACCCCTCCACTTT. The chain is built from TRBV20-1 and TRBJ1-6; 7 bases map to TRBD1. The CDR3 runs to 17 residues. Trimming cost V 0 bases and J 7 bases; bases outside gene matches: 12. Germline V gives CDR1 DFQATT, CDR2 SNEGSKA (reference sequence).

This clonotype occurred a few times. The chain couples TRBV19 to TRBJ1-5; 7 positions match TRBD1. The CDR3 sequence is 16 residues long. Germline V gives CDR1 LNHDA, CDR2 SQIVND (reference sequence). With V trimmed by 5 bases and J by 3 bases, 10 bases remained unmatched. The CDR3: CASSPGQRRLNQPQHF. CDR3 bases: TGTGCCAGTAGTCCGGGACAGAGAAGACTCAATCAGCCCCAGCATTTT.

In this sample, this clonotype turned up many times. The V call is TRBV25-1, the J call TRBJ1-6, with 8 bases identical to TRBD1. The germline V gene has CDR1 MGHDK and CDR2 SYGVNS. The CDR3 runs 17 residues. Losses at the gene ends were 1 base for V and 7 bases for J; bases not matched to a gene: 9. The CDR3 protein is CASSELRQGASNSPLHF. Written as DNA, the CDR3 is TGTGCCAGCAGTGAATTGCGGCAGGGGGCGAGCAATTCACCCCTCCACTTT.

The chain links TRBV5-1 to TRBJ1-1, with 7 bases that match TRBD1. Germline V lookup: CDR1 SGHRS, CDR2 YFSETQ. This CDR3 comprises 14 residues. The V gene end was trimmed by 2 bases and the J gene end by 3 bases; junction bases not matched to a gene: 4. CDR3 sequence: CASSLTGADTEAFF. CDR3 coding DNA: TGCGCCAGCAGCTTAACAGGGGCGGACACTGAAGCTTTCTTT.

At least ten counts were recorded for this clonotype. This chain's CDR3 is CASSYTAGGRDEQYF. The CDR3 DNA reads TGTGCCAGCAGTTATACGGCAGGGGGCCGGGACGAGCAGTACTTC. J is TRBJ2-7 and V is TRBV6-5; 8 bases align to TRBD1. The V gene's germline CDR1 is MNHEY and CDR2 SVGAGI. The CDR3 length is 15 residues. With 3 bases clipped from V and 5 bases from J, the junction kept 9 bases outside the gene matches.

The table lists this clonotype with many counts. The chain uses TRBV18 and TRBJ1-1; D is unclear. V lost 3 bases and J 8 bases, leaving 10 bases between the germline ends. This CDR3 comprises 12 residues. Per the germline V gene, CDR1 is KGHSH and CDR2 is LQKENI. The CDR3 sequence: CASSPSQSEAFF. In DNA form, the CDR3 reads TGTGCCAGCTCACCCTCCCAGTCAGAAGCTTTCTTT.

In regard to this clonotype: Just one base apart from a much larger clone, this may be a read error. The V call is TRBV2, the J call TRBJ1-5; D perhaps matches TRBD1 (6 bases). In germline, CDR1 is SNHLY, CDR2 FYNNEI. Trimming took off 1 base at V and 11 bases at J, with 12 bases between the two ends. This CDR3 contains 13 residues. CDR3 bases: TGTGCCAGCAGTGAAGGGCCGGGGGGCGCCCAGCATTTT. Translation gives CASSEGPGGAQHF.